These 9 T cell receptor beta chains originate from one sample sequenced in a study of neurological immune-mediated disorders. In TCRdb, the 5' RACE reads were re-called with MiXCR into one record per CDR3 protein. The table records roughly 62,000 distinct CDR3 sequences, 2% to 2.5% of them present only once. The specimen sequenced was PBMCs. These receptor sequences come from a middle-aged man with multiple sclerosis.

This clonotype has at least ten counts. DNA of the CDR3: TGCGCCAGCAGCTCGCAGGAACAGGGGAAACTGTTTTTT. Translated: CASSSQEQGKLFF. The chain is built from TRBV5-1 and TRBJ1-4; 7 nucleotides match TRBD1. Per germline, CDR1 SGHRS and CDR2 YFSETQ. The trim removed 3 bases at V and 11 bases at J, leaving 7 bases unmatched. The CDR3 runs 13 residues.

Ten or more counts support this clonotype. This chain connects TRBV18 to TRBJ1-4, with D possibly being TRBD1 (5 bases). V lost 6 bases and J 3 bases, leaving 11 bases between the germline ends. The germline V gene encodes CDR1 KGHSH and CDR2 LQKENI. This CDR3 spans 14 amino acids. In DNA, the CDR3 is TGTGCCAGCTCCCCTGGGGCCGCTAATGAAAAACTGTTTTTT. Its translation is CASSPGAANEKLFF.

By frequency in the sample, this clonotype is medium-sized. The chain uses TRBV12-3 or TRBV12-4 and TRBJ1-1; 7 bases map to TRBD1. V lost 4 bases to trimming and J lost 3 bases; unmatched junction nucleotides: 8. This CDR3 has 15 amino acids. CDR3 DNA sequence: TGTGCCAGCAGTTCATACAGGGGAGGGGACACTGAAGCTTTCTTT. Protein sequence: CASSSYRGGDTEAFF.

V usage is TRBV20-1 and J usage is TRBJ2-5; D may match TRBD1 or TRBD2 (7 bases each). CDR3 size: 13 residues. Per the germline V gene, CDR1 is DFQATT and CDR2 is SNEGSKA (reference sequence). V dropped 7 bases and J dropped 4 bases, with 16 bases sitting between them. The CDR3 reads CSGKGGGGETQYF. The DNA of the CDR3 is TGCAGTGGGAAGGGAGGGGGCGGAGAGACCCAGTACTTC.

In this sample, this clonotype turned up many times. This chain connects TRBV7-2 to TRBJ1-4; 8 nucleotides line up with TRBD1. With V trimmed by 6 bases and J by 7 bases, 7 bases remained unmatched. The CDR3 consists of 14 residues. Germline V gene lookup returns CDR1 SGHTA and CDR2 FQGNSA. DNA of the CDR3: TGTGCCAGCAGTAAGACAGGGGTCGGTGAAAAACTGTTTTTT. Its protein is CASSKTGVGEKLFF.

This clonotype was detected ten times or more. The chain recombines TRBV11-2 with TRBJ2-2, with D unclear. Germline V lookup: CDR1 SGHAT, CDR2 FQNNGV. V was clipped by 2 bases and J by 6 bases, with 7 bases between them. CDR3 length: 13 amino acids. In DNA, the CDR3 is TGTGCCAGCAGCTTATCACGGGCCGGGGAGCTGTTTTTT. Translating it yields CASSLSRAGELFF.

This clonotype was detected many times. The genes are TRBV7-2 and TRBJ1-5; D ambiguous. Germline lookup yields CDR1 SGHTA and CDR2 FQGNSA. The CDR3 spans 13 residues. With 2 bases removed from V and 5 bases from J, the gap between germline ends came to 7 bases. Here the CDR3 reads CASSLSGDQPQHF. In DNA form, the CDR3 reads TGTGCCAGCAGCTTAAGCGGGGATCAGCCCCAGCATTTT.

There are many counts of this clonotype. V usage is TRBV5-6 and J usage is TRBJ2-1; 10 nucleotides align to TRBD2. Per the germline V gene, CDR1 is SGHDT and CDR2 is YYEEEE. V was pared by 6 bases and J by 4 bases, with 10 bases of the junction left unmatched. CDR3 size: 16 residues. DNA for the CDR3: TGTGCCAGCACCTATTCGGGGACTAGCGAATACAATGAGCAGTTCTTC. Amino acid sequence: CASTYSGTSEYNEQFF.

This clonotype appeared many times. The chain recombines TRBV7-8 with TRBJ1-3; D is undetermined. The CDR3 runs 17 residues. CDR1 and CDR2 from the germline V gene are SGHVS and FQNEAQ. V was clipped by 1 base and J by 1 base, with 14 bases between them. As DNA, the CDR3 is TGTGCCAGCAGCTTAGAATTCAGGACTTCATCTGGAAACACCATATATTTT. Translating gives CASSLEFRTSSGNTIYF.